These 23 T cell receptor beta chains came from one sample sequenced in a study of blood T cell repertoires in COVID-19. Method: immunoSEQ multiplex PCR; TCRdb's copy keeps in-frame clones and lacks some. The table includes over 200,000 clones, over 70% detected once. The specimen sequenced was peripheral blood. These receptors came from a woman over 75 with acute or convalescent COVID-19.

The rearrangement links TRBV10-1 to TRBJ2-3; D is ambiguous. The CDR3 has 14 residues. CDR1 WNHNN and CDR2 SYGVQD come from the germline V gene (reference sequence). Trimming removed 5 bases from V and 0 bases from J, with 9 bases in between. CDR3 bases: TGCGCCAGCAGTCCAGGTACTAGCACAGATACGCAGTATTTT. This gives the protein CASSPGTSTDTQYF.

The chain carries TRBV6-6 and TRBJ2-7; D might be TRBD2 (6 bases). V was clipped by 0 bases and J by 7 bases, with 19 bases between them. CDR1 is MNHNY, CDR2 SVGAGI, per germline (reference sequence). This CDR3 region has 16 residues. The CDR3 DNA reads TGTGCCAGCAGTTACTCGATGGCCCCTTCCGGAGGGGAGCAGTACTTC. Its translation is CASSYSMAPSGGEQYF.

The genes are TRBV9 and TRBJ2-7, with TRBD2 matching over 9 bases. V lost 0 bases, J lost 1 base, and 5 bases stayed unmatched. The CDR3 has 16 amino acids. From germline, CDR1 is SGDLS and CDR2 YYNGEE. This CDR3 is CASSVGTSGPSYEQYF. DNA for the CDR3: TGTGCCAGCAGCGTAGGTACTAGCGGGCCTTCCTACGAGCAGTACTTC.

The chain couples TRBV5-6 to TRBJ2-7; a weak D match, TRBD1 (6 bases). The germline gives CDR1 SGHDT, CDR2 YYEEEE. This CDR3 has 13 amino acids. Deletions cut 4 bases from V and 5 bases from J, with 13 bases between. CDR3 loop: CASSPTGFNEQYF. The CDR3 region has the DNA TGTGCCAGCAGCCCTACAGGGTTCAACGAGCAGTACTTC.

This chain links TRBV19 with TRBJ2-5; 14 nucleotides line up with TRBD2. This CDR3 is built from 16 residues. Per germline, CDR1 LNHDA and CDR2 SQIVND (reference sequence). V trimming: 4 bases; J trimming: 2 bases; junction bases outside the gene matches: 3. The CDR3 nucleotides read TGTGCCAGTAGTAAGGGACTAGCGGGGGCACAAGAGACCCAGTACTTC. Protein product: CASSKGLAGAQETQYF. Based on the CDR3 plus reference TRBV19 and TRBJ2-5, the full variable domain is DGGITQSPKYLFRKEGQNVTLSCEQNLNHDAMYWYRQDPGQGLRLIYYSQIVNDFQKGDIAEGYSVSREKKESFPLTVTSAQKNPTAFYLCASSKGLAGAQETQYFGPGTRLLVL.

The genes are TRBV4-1 and TRBJ2-1, with TRBD2 as a possible D gene (6 bases). CDR1 is MGHRA and CDR2 is YSYEKL in the germline V gene. Trimming pared 0 bases from V and 2 bases from J, leaving 20 bases between. This CDR3 is built from 19 residues. CDR3 DNA: TGCGCCAGCAGCCAAGATATGTATCAGACGGGGGTCACCTACAATGAGCAGTTCTTC. It specifies CASSQDMYQTGVTYNEQFF.

V is TRBV12-3 or TRBV12-4 and J is TRBJ1-6; D gene ambiguous. The germline V and J ends were trimmed by 4 bases and 9 bases, with 10 bases remaining between them. The CDR3 is 13 residues long. The CDR3 bases are TGTGCCAGCAGTTCTAGGTTGGGTTCACCCCTCCACTTT. Residues: CASSSRLGSPLHF.

J is TRBJ2-3 and V is TRBV7-2; 9 bases are shared with TRBD2. Germline assignment: CDR1 SGHTA and CDR2 FQGNSA. This CDR3 is 17 amino acids long. V was clipped by 1 base and J by 0 bases; unmatched bases: 5. The CDR3 DNA reads as TGTGCCAGCAGCTTAGTCCCCACTAGCGGGAGCACAGATACGCAGTATTTT. It yields the protein CASSLVPTSGSTDTQYF.

The V call is TRBV11-3, the J call TRBJ2-3; perhaps TRBD1 as D (5 bases). Trimming cost V 3 bases and J 4 bases, with 11 bases left between them. The germline V gene has CDR1 SGHNT and CDR2 YENEEA. The CDR3 contains 14 residues. Here the CDR3 reads CASSFKDKADTQYF. Written as DNA, the CDR3 is TGTGCCAGCAGCTTTAAGGACAAAGCAGATACGCAGTATTTT.

This clone occurred a few times. V usage is TRBV19 and J usage is TRBJ1-5, with TRBD1 matching over 8 bases. The CDR3 consists of 16 residues. The V segment lost 7 bases and the J segment 6 bases; nucleotides outside the gene matches: 14. Germline V CDR1 and CDR2: LNHDA, SQIVND (reference sequence). The CDR3 nucleotides are TGTGCCAGTACCCCCGGGACAGGCTGGGGGATTCAGCCCCAGCATTTT. Protein: CASTPGTGWGIQPQHF.

For the CDR3, the DNA is TGTGCCAGCAGCCCGACAGGGGGACAGCCCCAGCATTTT. Its translation is CASSPTGGQPQHF. This chain joins TRBV7-3 and TRBJ1-5, with 9 bases matching TRBD1. V gave up 5 bases and J gave up 7 bases; unmatched junction bases: 3. The CDR3 totals 13 residues. Germline V gives CDR1 SGHTA, CDR2 FQGTGA.

The rearrangement joins TRBV3-1 (or the pseudogene TRBV3-2) to TRBJ1-1; TRBD1 agrees at 10 bases. This CDR3 contains 18 residues. With 3 bases clipped from V and 9 bases from J, the junction kept 19 bases outside the gene matches. Per the germline V gene, CDR1 is LGHDT and CDR2 is YNNKEL (reference sequence). The CDR3 region has the DNA TGTGCCAGCAGCCAGGACAGGGGGTGGGGCTCCCCCCGGGATCAAGCTTTCTTT. Protein product: CASSQDRGWGSPRDQAFF.

The CDR3 region is CASSGEGSWQPQHF. In DNA form, the CDR3 reads TGTGCCAGCAGTGGGGAGGGATCGTGGCAGCCCCAGCATTTT. This chain connects TRBV28 to TRBJ1-5; D gene unclear. Germline V CDR1 and CDR2: MDHEN, SYDVKM. The CDR3 is made up of 14 amino acids. Trimming cost V 5 bases and J 7 bases, with 15 bases left between them.

This chain uses TRBV29-1 with TRBJ1-2; TRBD1 aligns across 10 bases. Looked up from germline, CDR1 is SQVTM and CDR2 is ANQGSEA. V shed 6 bases and J 3 bases; nucleotides not matched to a gene: 4. The CDR3 runs 13 residues. DNA of the CDR3: TGCAGCGTCACCGGGACAGGGGACTATGGCTACACCTTC. The encoded protein is CSVTGTGDYGYTF.

J is TRBJ1-4 and V is TRBV6-5; 9 bases match TRBD1. CDR3 length: 14 residues. The trim removed 6 bases at V and 5 bases at J, leaving 4 bases unmatched. The germline V gene has CDR1 MNHEY and CDR2 SVGAGI. The CDR3 loop is CASRQTGGNEKLFF. The CDR3 DNA is TGTGCCAGCAGGCAGACAGGGGGGAATGAAAAACTGTTTTTT.

A few counts support this clone. The rearrangement joins TRBV9 to TRBJ1-1; no reliable D call. The germline V and J ends were trimmed by 3 bases and 1 base, with 7 bases remaining between them. The CDR3 runs to 13 residues. The germline V gene has CDR1 SGDLS and CDR2 YYNGEE. In DNA, the CDR3 is TGTGCCAGCAGCGATCGGGGGAACACTGAAGCTTTCTTT. Amino acid sequence: CASSDRGNTEAFF.

The rearrangement joins TRBV28 to TRBJ1-2; possibly TRBD1 for D (6 bases). V was trimmed by 4 bases and J by 8 bases, leaving 11 bases between them. Germline CDR1 MDHEN, CDR2 SYDVKM. This CDR3 contains 12 residues. CDR3 in DNA: TGTGCCAGCAGTTCGGGGGGCGTGGGCTACACCTTC. Translating it yields CASSSGGVGYTF.

This clone was counted many times. The J gene is TRBJ2-7, the V gene TRBV4-1; 11 bases line up with TRBD1. Germline loops: CDR1 MGHRA, CDR2 YSYEKL. V gave up 5 bases and J gave up 3 bases; unmatched junction bases: 6. The CDR3 runs 15 residues. CDR3 DNA sequence: TGCGCCAGCAGCAAACCGGGACAGGGGGGCTACGAGCAGTACTTC. Protein sequence: CASSKPGQGGYEQYF.

V is TRBV18 and J is TRBJ1-2, with unresolved D. The CDR3 consists of 15 residues. Germline V gene lookup returns CDR1 KGHSH and CDR2 LQKENI. V lost 0 bases and J 3 bases, leaving 11 bases between the germline ends. CDR3 nucleotide sequence: TGTGCCAGCTCACCACCGGGCGGCGGGGACTATGGCTACACCTTC. It yields the protein CASSPPGGGDYGYTF.

This clone was counted once. The chain links TRBV2 to TRBJ1-2; the D is unclear. Deletions cut 6 bases from V and 8 bases from J, with 13 bases between. Per germline, CDR1 SNHLY and CDR2 FYNNEI. The CDR3 runs to 12 residues. CDR3 bases: TGTGCCAGCAGGGCCGAGCGGGCGGGCTACACCTTC. Residues: CASRAERAGYTF.

V is TRBV19 and J is TRBJ1-6; D not certain. The V end was cut by 6 bases, the J end by 2 bases, with 8 bases between. This CDR3 is 14 amino acids long. The germline V gene has CDR1 LNHDA and CDR2 SQIVND (reference sequence). The CDR3 here is CASSEVTYNSPLHF. The DNA for the CDR3 is TGTGCCAGTAGCGAGGTTACCTATAATTCACCCCTCCACTTT.

The chain is built from TRBV29-1 and TRBJ2-7; 7 bases are shared with TRBD2. This CDR3 is built from 12 residues. V shed 7 bases, J shed 2 bases, and the junction held 5 bases outside the gene matches. The germline V gene encodes CDR1 SQVTM and CDR2 ANQGSEA. The DNA for the CDR3 is TGCAGCGCTGGGGACTATGCCTACGAGCAGTACTTC. This encodes CSAGDYAYEQYF.

The chain employs TRBV5-1 and TRBJ2-1; D is possibly TRBD1 (6 bases). V lost 3 bases, J lost 0 bases, and 10 bases lay in between. CDR1 SGHRS and CDR2 YFSETQ come from the germline V gene. CDR3 length: 15 amino acids. Here the CDR3 reads CASSSGQSSYNEQFF. The CDR3 region has the DNA TGCGCCAGCAGCTCGGGACAAAGCTCCTACAATGAGCAGTTCTTC. Supplemented by reference TRBV5-1 and TRBJ2-1, the full variable domain reads KAGVTQTPRYLIKTRGQQVTLSCSPISGHRSVSWYQQTPGQGLQFLFEYFSETQRNKGNFPGRFSGRQFSNSRSEMNVSTLELGDSALYLCASSSGQSSYNEQFFGPGTRLTVL.